This is a list of T cell receptor beta chains from one sample in a study of beta chain features in type 1 diabetes. The table came from immunoSEQ multiplex PCR; TCRdb's copy has only in-frame clones and leaves some out. The sample yields some 200,000 clones, approximately 10% seen once. Sequencing was carried out using central memory CD4+ T cells from blood. The receptors come from a man aged 18-30 years in good health. Each CDR3 is given with its conserved first and last residue. A D gene is named only where the DNA matches it firmly. A row's size may be missing; if present it is once, few, many or a size class.

NA NA TRBJ1-1 TRBV6-5 TGTGCCAGCAGTTACGAGGTAAACACTGAAGCTTTCTTT CASSYEVNTEAFF
TRBD2 NA TRBJ2-1 TRBV4-1 TGCGCCAGCAGTTCGACTAGCGGGAGTAGGGATGAGCAGTTCTTC CASSSTSGSRDEQFF
NA many TRBJ2-1 TRBV6-6 TGTGCCAGCAGTCTCGACAATGAGCAGTTCTTC CASSLDNEQFF
NA few TRBJ2-3 TRBV29-1 TGCAGCGTAAATGGTGGAGCTAGCACAGATACGCAGTATTTT CSVNGGASTDTQYF
TRBD2 NA TRBJ2-3 TRBV7-9 TGTGCCAGCAGCTTATCTCTAGCGGGAGGCCGGGCAGATACGCAGTATTTT CASSLSLAGGRADTQYF
NA NA TRBJ1-1 TRBV28 TGTGCCAGCAGGTTTACTTCGGTATCTGAAGCTTTCTTT CASRFTSVSEAFF
NA NA TRBJ2-3 TRBV11-2 TGTGCCAGCAGCTCAGGGAACACAGATACGCAGTATTTT CASSSGNTDTQYF
NA few TRBJ2-7 TRBV6-5 TGTGCCAGCGGAGCAGGGGGGGACTACGAGCAGTACTTC CASGAGGDYEQYF
NA NA TRBJ2-2 TRBV6-1 TGTGCCAGCAGCCGGGACCGCGCGAACACCGGGGAGCTGTTTTTT CASSRDRANTGELFF
TRBD1 few TRBJ2-3 TRBV10-3 TGTGCCATCAGTGGGACAGGGACCACAGATACGCAGTATTTT CAISGTGTTDTQYF
NA NA TRBJ2-7 TRBV7-2 TGTGCCAGCAGCTTTAAAGGGGACTTGGGCGAGCAGTACTTC CASSFKGDLGEQYF
NA NA TRBJ2-7 TRBV28 TGTGCCAGCAGTTTGGAGGGCAGGGCCGCCTACGAGCAGTACTTC CASSLEGRAAYEQYF
NA few TRBJ2-6 TRBV9 TGTGCCAGCAGCCAGGGACGCAGTACTGGGGCCAACGTCCTGACTTTC CASSQGRSTGANVLTF
TRBD1 few TRBJ2-1 TRBV7-2 TGTGCCAGCAGTCTAGACAGGGTCCGATACAATGAGCAGTTCTTC CASSLDRVRYNEQFF
NA NA TRBJ2-7 TRBV29-1 TGCAGCGTTGATTCGGGGTCCTCTTACTCCTACGAGCAGTACTTC CSVDSGSSYSYEQYF
NA many TRBJ2-3 TRBV10-3 TGTGCCATCAGTGAGCTTTTAGCAGATACGCAGTATTTT CAISELLADTQYF
NA NA TRBJ2-1 TRBV11-3 TGTGCCAGCAGCCGTAGAGGAGCGGACCAGTATGAGCAGTTCTTC CASSRRGADQYEQFF
TRBD1 NA TRBJ1-3 TRBV15 TGTGCCACCAGCAGCCGACAGGGGTCGTCTGGAAACACCATATATTTT CATSSRQGSSGNTIYF
NA few TRBJ2-1 TRBV6-1 TGTGCCAGCAGTGAACGGGACACATACAATGAGCAGTTCTTC CASSERDTYNEQFF
TRBD2 few TRBJ2-1 TRBV4-2 TGTGCCAGCAGCATAGCGGGAGTTTTGAATGAGCAGTTCTTC CASSIAGVLNEQFF
TRBD2 NA TRBJ2-4 TRBV9 TGTGCCAGCAGCTCCAGTGGTAGCGGGGCCAAAAACATTCAGTACTTC CASSSSGSGAKNIQYF
TRBD1 few TRBJ2-7 TRBV30 TGTGCCTTTGCCCGGGACAGGGGGCCATACGAGCAGTACTTC CAFARDRGPYEQYF
TRBD1 NA TRBJ2-1 TRBV5-1 TGCGCCAGCAGCGTGACAGGGATACAGTACAATGAGCAGTTCTTC CASSVTGIQYNEQFF
NA few TRBJ1-2 TRBV30 TGTGCCTGGAGTGTCCGGGGGTATTATGGCTACACCTTC CAWSVRGYYGYTF
NA few TRBJ2-4 TRBV29-1 TGCAGCGTTGAACCCCCAGGCGGGCGGGGTTTGCAGTACTTC CSVEPPGGRGLQYF
NA NA TRBJ2-5 TRBV30 TGTGCCTGGACTGGTGCCCAGTACCAAGAGACCCAGTACTTC CAWTGAQYQETQYF
TRBD2 NA TRBJ2-7 TRBV29-1 TGCAGCGTCCCTCGGACTAGCGGGAGCTACGAGCAGTACTTC CSVPRTSGSYEQYF
NA few TRBJ2-7 TRBV15 TGTGCCACCAGCAGAGACCGGAGTTCCTACGAGCAGTACTTC CATSRDRSSYEQYF
NA few TRBJ2-2 TRBV7-7 TGTGCTAGCAGCCTCCAAACAGGGAACACCGGGGAGCTGTTTTTT CASSLQTGNTGELFF
NA NA TRBJ2-3 TRBV6-5 TGTGCCAGCACCCGGACAACTGGAGATACGCAGTATTTT CASTRTTGDTQYF
TRBD1 few TRBJ2-3 TRBV7-6 TGTGCCAGCAGCTTAGGTGCACAGGGGGCTGGAACAGATACGCAGTATTTT CASSLGAQGAGTDTQYF
TRBD1 few TRBJ2-7 TRBV7-9 TGTGCCAGCAGCCAAGATGGACAGGGCGGCTACGAGCAGTACTTC CASSQDGQGGYEQYF
NA few TRBJ1-5 TRBV10-1 TGCGCCAGCAGTGACACTGGCAATCAGCCCCAGCATTTT CASSDTGNQPQHF
NA many TRBJ2-3 TRBV11-2 TGTGCCAGCAGCACTCTGACAGGCGTCGGCACAGATACGCAGTATTTT CASSTLTGVGTDTQYF
NA many TRBJ2-1 TRBV6-1 TGTGCCAGCCGGGACTCCAACTCCTACAATGAGCAGTTCTTC CASRDSNSYNEQFF
TRBD2 few TRBJ2-5 TRBV28 TGTGCCAGCAGTTTATTGTCGGCGGGAGGTCTGACCCAGTACTTC CASSLLSAGGLTQYF